These T cell receptor beta chains were read from a single sample in a study of cytomegalovirus exposure and HLA in healthy donors. This table comes from immunoSEQ multiplex PCR, and its TCRdb copy is limited to in-frame clones, with some not included. The sample holds about 140,000 clones; about 64% are singletons and the top ten take around 4.7%. Sequencing was carried out using PBMCs. The origin of the receptors is a man between 60 and 75 years old in good health and CMV-seronegative. Both conserved end residues are part of each CDR3. Clone size is shown for a subset of rows, as once, few, many or a class of expanded clone.

J,size,V,CDR3
TRBJ1-4,NA,TRBV5-1,CASARQGQNEKLFF
TRBJ1-6,NA,TRBV5-6,CASSVGHRLNSPLHF
TRBJ2-2,NA,TRBV28,CASSLTEAGGGELFF
TRBJ2-7,NA,TRBV6-1,CASSFPPTENYEQYF
TRBJ1-1,NA,TRBV5-1,CASSSGGVEAFF
TRBJ1-5,NA,TRBV6-5,CASSAGISNQPQHF
TRBJ1-4,NA,TRBV5-1,CASSLVGQYNEKLFF
TRBJ2-1,few,TRBV6-4,CASSDSGGGYNEQFF
TRBJ1-1,NA,TRBV2,CASKREGNTEAFF
TRBJ1-4,NA,TRBV5-1,CASSPSGGPSGEKLFF
TRBJ2-3,NA,TRBV28,CASSLLSGTGATDTQYF
TRBJ2-2,NA,TRBV11-2,CASSLRATSNTTGELFF
TRBJ1-1,NA,TRBV2,CASSGGPGFGTEAFF
TRBJ2-1,NA,TRBV5-8,CASSFETGDIGNEQFF
TRBJ2-5,few,TRBV6-1,CASSEGGSAETQYF
TRBJ1-2,NA,TRBV18,CATRGVDYGYTF
TRBJ1-1,NA,TRBV7-9,CASSLTETNTEAFF
TRBJ2-7,few,TRBV5-6,CASSSTGDRYEQYF
TRBJ2-3,NA,TRBV28,CASRLPSPTDTQYF
TRBJ2-7,few,TRBV29-1,CSVAGTGGDEQYF
TRBJ1-4,NA,TRBV28,CASSPPGQGNEKLFF
TRBJ1-5,NA,TRBV7-8,CASSLGAGSNQPQHF
TRBJ1-4,NA,TRBV28,CASSYRGGEKLFF
TRBJ2-1,NA,TRBV30,CAFERPGGSGEEFF
TRBJ2-4,NA,TRBV28,CASSLIGQGGSKNIQYF
TRBJ2-1,few,TRBV5-4,CASSHLSGRRNNEQFF
TRBJ2-1,NA,TRBV5-1,CASSWGRGDNEQFF
TRBJ1-1,once,TRBV5-1,CASSQLLTGMNTEAFF
TRBJ2-1,NA,TRBV27,CASSPLSGRAVYNEQFF
TRBJ2-3,once,TRBV28,CASTPNLGRGTDTQYF
TRBJ1-1,NA,TRBV19,CASSILTETTEAFF
NA,NA,TRBV5-4,CASSANRDSYEQYF
TRBJ1-1,NA,TRBV28,CASSPSTGVGNTEAFF
TRBJ2-3,once,TRBV6-6,CASSYTAGTQYF
TRBJ2-1,NA,TRBV4-2,CASSQERGIYPYNEQFF
TRBJ2-7,once,TRBV18,CASSPFSGENEQYF
TRBJ1-3,NA,TRBV29-1,CSVVTGNTIYF
TRBJ2-1,NA,TRBV29-1,CSVEGRVWNEQFF
TRBJ1-1,NA,TRBV27,CASTPTGSLHVTEAFF
TRBJ2-7,NA,TRBV27,CASSNLLLAGVPYEQYF
TRBJ2-5,NA,TRBV28,CASSQGGVRTQYF
TRBJ1-1,few,TRBV30,CAWSVQTNTEAFF
TRBJ2-7,NA,TRBV27,CASRGVLAGSSYEQYF
TRBJ2-3,NA,TRBV5-4,CASSQLPGQKVGDTQYF
TRBJ2-7,NA,TRBV6-5,CASTLAGGFNEQYF